This TCR beta chain was recorded in a study of blood T cell repertoires in COVID-19. Looking at the study overall: The United States, Italy and Spain were the sources of the acute and convalescent COVID-19 samples.

Profiled with immunoSEQ multiplex PCR; TCRdb holds only in-frame clones, not every one. The sample shows about 440,000 clones, less than 95% of them seen only once. Germline CDR1 and CDR2: SEHNR and FQNEAQ (reference sequence). V was cut by 0 bases and J by 6 bases, with 8 bases left in between. This CDR3 is built from 13 residues. The study drew participants aged about 18 to 90 years from some 23 US areas. Recovered status in Cohort 3 required two negative PCRs, clearance, or symptom resolution. This clonotype originated in a man aged 18 to 30 who had recovered from COVID-19. J is TRBJ1-1 and V is TRBV7-9; possibly TRBD1 for D (6 bases). Material for sequencing was PBMCs or T cells enriched from blood (not recorded which). The CDR3 loop is CASSLAGTSEAFF. The CDR3 DNA reads TGTGCCAGCAGCTTAGCGGGGACATCTGAAGCTTTCTTT.